The clone carrying this T cell receptor (beta chain) was observed a single time. Antigen unknown. These data come from a study of blood T cells in healthy people across ages. Study overall: Template switching caught about one barcoded beta molecule for each two T cells. Whole-study results and caveats: A roughly linear age-dependent decrease characterized TCR beta diversity per million T cells.

CDR3 length equals 17 residues. CDR1 is LGHNA, CDR2 YSLEER, per germline. Trimming took 4 bases from V and 4 from J, leaving 21 bases between them. The authors ran a second PCR of 7 to 11 cycles using a sample-barcoded 5' primer and a J-beta primer mix. TCRdb independently ran MiXCR on the 5' RACE reads; one entry per CDR3 protein. Among approximately 1.5 million distinct CDR3 sequences listed, around 40% were seen once. The specimen sequenced was blood. The rearrangement joins TRBV4-3 to TRBJ2-3, with D possibly TRBD2 on 7 matching bases. This clonotype was sampled from a woman between 18 and 29 years old in good health. Written as DNA, the CDR3 is TGCGCCAGCAGCCTGACAGGACTAGTGGGGGGTTCAGATACGCAGTATTTT. Its protein is CASSLTGLVGGSDTQYF.